The 30 T cell receptor beta chains in this list originate from one sample, sequenced in a study of T cell repertoires and Cas9 in healthy adults. Here immunoSEQ multiplex PCR was the method, and the copy in TCRdb shows in-frame clones only, minus some. The sample lists approximately 23,000 clones, about 89% occurring once. Material: CD4+ effector T cells (CD127+, CD25-, CD137-, CD154-) from PBMCs; culture status not recorded. The receptors shown here come from a human donor in good health.

The chain couples TRBV5-1 to TRBJ1-1; no definite D call. Germline loops: CDR1 SGHRS, CDR2 YFSETQ. CDR3 length equals 14 residues. Trimming took off 4 bases at V and 2 bases at J, with 12 bases between the two ends. CDR3 in amino acids: CASSQNEPNTEAFF. CDR3 in DNA: TGCGCCAGCAGCCAAAATGAACCAAACACTGAAGCTTTCTTT.

In DNA, the CDR3 is TGTGCCAGCAGTACCGAGGGAAACGGGAATCAGCCCCAGCATTTT. Protein: CASSTEGNGNQPQHF. This sequence joins TRBV6-5 and TRBJ1-5; no definite D call. The CDR3 extends over 15 amino acids. V lost 5 bases, J lost 4 bases, and 15 bases lay in between. CDR1 is MNHEY, CDR2 SVGAGI, per germline.

The table lists this clone with a few counts. This chain connects TRBV10-3 to TRBJ2-7; TRBD1 aligns across 8 bases. Per the germline V gene, CDR1 is ENHRY and CDR2 is SYGVKD. The CDR3 runs 14 residues. Trimming took 4 bases from V and 0 from J; bases not matched to a gene: 2. CDR3 loop: CAISGTGSSYEQYF. CDR3 in DNA: TGTGCCATCAGTGGGACAGGGAGCTCCTACGAGCAGTACTTC.

The chain employs TRBV5-1 and TRBJ1-3, with D possibly being TRBD1 (6 bases). This CDR3 comprises 15 residues. The germline V gene encodes CDR1 SGHRS and CDR2 YFSETQ. The V and J ends lost 4 bases and 0 bases respectively, with 11 bases between them. Here the CDR3 DNA reads TGCGCCAGCAGCCCGACAGGTGCCTCTGGAAACACCATATATTTT. Translation: CASSPTGASGNTIYF.

There are a few counts of this clone. V usage is TRBV6-1 and J usage is TRBJ1-2; the D is unclear. Trimming left V 3 bases short and J 8 bases short, with 13 bases between. Germline CDR1 MNHNS, CDR2 SASEGT. This CDR3 contains 13 residues. The CDR3, as DNA: TGTGCCAGCAGTGACGATCACCTGGGGGGCTACACCTTC. Protein sequence: CASSDDHLGGYTF.

The V and J genes are TRBV5-1 and TRBJ1-1; D call uncertain. The V gene lost 0 bases and the J gene lost 0 bases, with 12 bases spanning the gap. CDR3 length: 16 residues. From germline, CDR1 is SGHRS and CDR2 YFSETQ. The CDR3 nucleotides read TGCGCCAGCAGCTTGGAAGGTAGTCGGTTGAACACTGAAGCTTTCTTT. Translation: CASSLEGSRLNTEAFF.

The J gene is TRBJ1-4, the V gene TRBV28; the D is unclear. Germline V gene lookup returns CDR1 MDHEN and CDR2 SYDVKM. The CDR3 loop spans 14 amino acids. Trimming stripped 7 bases from V and 6 bases from J, with 15 bases between. The chain's CDR3 is CASTPPRTYEKLFF. The CDR3 nucleotides read TGTGCCAGCACTCCTCCCAGGACTTATGAAAAACTGTTTTTT.

This clone turned up a few times. The chain carries TRBV6-1 and TRBJ1-6; TRBD1 aligns across 7 bases. Germline-derived CDR1 and CDR2 are MNHNS and SASEGT. The CDR3 has 13 residues. The junction had 5 bases not matched to a gene; V was cut back by 8 bases and J by 7 bases. CDR3 in amino acids: CASDGTVNSPLHF. The CDR3, as DNA: TGTGCCAGCGATGGGACAGTAAATTCACCCCTCCACTTT.

This rearrangement joins TRBV2 to TRBJ2-3, with 9 bases aligning to TRBD1. The CDR3 totals 16 residues. The germline V gene encodes CDR1 SNHLY and CDR2 FYNNEI. Trimming removed 4 bases from V and 2 bases from J; junction bases left unmatched: 7. The CDR3 loop reads CASSAGTGLYTDTQYF. CDR3 in DNA: TGTGCCAGCAGTGCGGGGACAGGGCTGTACACAGATACGCAGTATTTT. Full variable domain (remainder filled in from reference TRBV2 and TRBJ2-3): EPEVTQTPSHQVTQMGQEVILRCVPISNHLYFYWYRQILGQKVEFLVSFYNNEISEKSEIFDDQFSVERPDGSNFTLKIRSTKLEDSAMYFCASSAGTGLYTDTQYFGPGTRLTVL.

In this sample, this clone turned up once. The genes are TRBV6-5 and TRBJ2-7, with 12 bases lining up with TRBD1. The CDR3 covers 15 residues. Germline trimming cut 2 bases from V and 6 bases from J; bases unmatched to any gene: 5. Germline loops: CDR1 MNHEY, CDR2 SVGAGI. CDR3 in amino acids: CASSYTGTGGVEQYF. DNA for the CDR3: TGTGCCAGCAGTTACACCGGGACAGGGGGCGTCGAGCAGTACTTC.

J is TRBJ1-5 and V is TRBV2; maybe TRBD1 (5 bases). Germline V gives CDR1 SNHLY, CDR2 FYNNEI. The CDR3 contains 14 residues. V dropped 4 bases and J dropped 3 bases, with 10 bases sitting between them. CDR3 sequence reads: CASSGQSYNQPQHF. CDR3 coding DNA: TGTGCCAGCAGTGGACAGAGCTACAATCAGCCCCAGCATTTT.

The rearrangement joins TRBV19 to TRBJ1-5; TRBD1 agrees at 7 bases. The V gene's germline CDR1 is LNHDA and CDR2 SQIVND (reference sequence). V lost 6 bases, J lost 2 bases, and 4 bases stayed unmatched. The CDR3 has 14 amino acids. CDR3 sequence reads: CASSDTGGNQPQHF. The CDR3 DNA reads TGTGCCAGTAGCGATACAGGGGGCAATCAGCCCCAGCATTTT.

This chain uses TRBV6-1 with TRBJ1-3; a possible D gene is TRBD1 (5 bases). The V gene lost 6 bases and the J gene lost 0 bases, with 9 bases spanning the gap. The length of the CDR3 is 14 residues. Germline CDR1 and CDR2: MNHNS and SASEGT. The CDR3 loop is CASSYRLSGNTIYF. CDR3 DNA: TGTGCCAGCAGCTACAGGCTCTCTGGAAACACCATATATTTT.

The chain carries TRBV28 and TRBJ2-7; D is unresolved. This CDR3 spans 12 amino acids. The germline CDR1 and CDR2 sequences are MDHEN and SYDVKM. Trimming pared 6 bases from V and 2 bases from J, leaving 8 bases between. DNA of the CDR3: TGTGCCAGCAGCCGAAAGGCCTACGAGCAGTACTTC. This encodes CASSRKAYEQYF. The full variable domain, completed using reference TRBV28 and TRBJ2-7, is DVKVTQSSRYLVKRTGEKVFLECVQDMDHENMFWYRQDPGLGLRLIYFSYDVKMKEKGDIPEGYSVSREKKERFSLILESASTNQTSMYLCASSRKAYEQYFGPGTRLTVT.

The CDR3: CASSLGTDRNEQFF. CDR3 in DNA: TGCGCCAGCAGCTTGGGGACAGATAGGAATGAGCAGTTCTTC. This chain connects TRBV5-1 to TRBJ2-1; tentatively, D is TRBD1 (6 bases). The V end lost 0 bases, the J end lost 7 bases, and 11 bases lay between the germline ends. Per germline, CDR1 SGHRS and CDR2 YFSETQ. The CDR3 runs 14 residues. Together with reference TRBV5-1 and TRBJ2-1, the CDR3 gives the full variable domain: KAGVTQTPRYLIKTRGQQVTLSCSPISGHRSVSWYQQTPGQGLQFLFEYFSETQRNKGNFPGRFSGRQFSNSRSEMNVSTLELGDSALYLCASSLGTDRNEQFFGPGTRLTVL.

The chain links TRBV7-2 to TRBJ2-7; the D is unclear. The V gene's germline CDR1 is SGHTA and CDR2 FQGNSA. The CDR3 is made up of 14 amino acids. V was cut by 2 bases and J by 5 bases, with 13 bases left in between. As DNA, the CDR3 is TGTGCCAGCAGCTTAAGGGCTTTGGTGGACGAGCAGTACTTC. It is translated as CASSLRALVDEQYF. Using reference TRBV7-2 and TRBJ2-7 for the parts outside the CDR3, the full variable domain is GAGVSQSPSNKVTEKGKDVELRCDPISGHTALYWYRQSLGQGLEFLIYFQGNSAPDKSGLPSDRFSAERTGGSVSTLTIQRTQQEDSAVYLCASSLRALVDEQYFGPGTRLTVT.

The chain recombines TRBV11-2 with TRBJ2-2, with D possibly called TRBD1 or TRBD2 (5 bases each). Looked up from germline, CDR1 is SGHAT and CDR2 is FQNNGV. The CDR3 is 16 amino acids. Trimming left V 1 base short and J 0 bases short, with 9 bases between. CDR3 DNA: TGTGCCAGCAGCTTAGCCGGGACCACGAACACCGGGGAGCTGTTTTTT. Its protein product is CASSLAGTTNTGELFF.

The CDR3 nucleotides read TGTGCCAGCAGCTCTGAGGGTTCACCCCTCCACTTT. Amino acid sequence: CASSSEGSPLHF. The genes are TRBV11-2 and TRBJ1-6; no definite D call. Germline CDR1 and CDR2: SGHAT and FQNNGV. This CDR3 comprises 12 residues. Trimming left V 4 bases short and J 9 bases short, with 7 bases between.

This chain links TRBV5-1 with TRBJ2-7; maybe TRBD1 (6 bases). Deletions cut 4 bases from V and 2 bases from J, with 16 bases between. This CDR3 spans 15 amino acids. Germline V CDR1 and CDR2: SGHRS, YFSETQ. DNA for the CDR3: TGCGCCAGCAGCCTGGGGGCCAGTTCTACCTACGAGCAGTACTTC. Protein sequence: CASSLGASSTYEQYF. The full variable domain, with the rest looked up from reference TRBV5-1 and TRBJ2-7, is KAGVTQTPRYLIKTRGQQVTLSCSPISGHRSVSWYQQTPGQGLQFLFEYFSETQRNKGNFPGRFSGRQFSNSRSEMNVSTLELGDSALYLCASSLGASSTYEQYFGPGTRLTVT.

The chain uses TRBV12-2 and TRBJ2-4; the table's D call, TRBD2, has no DNA check behind it. TRBV12-2 is a listed pseudogene. There are 21 residues in the CDR3. This CDR3 reads CASRLVEEGSDQLLAKNIQYF. The CDR3 DNA reads TGTGCAAGTCGCTTAGTCGAGGAGGGTTCGGACCAATTACTAGCCAAAAACATTCAGTACTTC.

V gene TRBV5-5 combines with J gene TRBJ2-2; tentatively, D is TRBD1 (6 bases). The ends were cut back, 3 bases at V and 6 bases at J, with 18 bases in the middle. The germline V gene encodes CDR1 SGHKS and CDR2 YYEKEE (reference sequence). The CDR3 runs 16 residues. CDR3: CASSYQNRAGAGELFF. The CDR3 coding sequence is TGTGCCAGCAGCTATCAGAACAGGGCAGGGGCCGGGGAGCTGTTTTTT.

The chain has TRBV5-1 and TRBJ1-1; D ambiguous. Germline lookup yields CDR1 SGHRS and CDR2 YFSETQ. The CDR3 extends over 14 amino acids. Trimming cost V 4 bases and J 0 bases, with 10 bases left between them. The CDR3, as DNA: TGCGCCAGCAGCGGTGATCCCTTGAACACTGAAGCTTTCTTT. Translated, it gives CASSGDPLNTEAFF.

The chain employs TRBV21-1 and TRBJ2-2; the D call of TRBD2 is as the table states it, not checked on the DNA. TRBV21-1 is recorded as a pseudogene. The length of the CDR3 is 15 residues. In nucleotides, the CDR3 is TGTGCCAGCAGCAAAAATGACGAACGGGCCGGGGAGCTGTTTTTT. Amino acids: CASSKNDERAGELFF.

The rearrangement links TRBV18 to TRBJ2-5; D may be TRBD2 (6 bases). The CDR3 has 14 residues. Germline V gene data show CDR1 as KGHSH and CDR2 as LQKENI. The ends were cut back, 5 bases at V and 8 bases at J, with 18 bases in the middle. CDR3 amino acids: CASSSTLGGATQYF. The DNA of the CDR3 is TGTGCCAGCTCATCCACATTGGGCGGGGCCACCCAGTACTTC. The full variable domain, in which reference TRBV18 and TRBJ2-5 provide the parts outside the CDR3, is NAGVMQNPRHLVRRRGQEARLRCSPMKGHSHVYWYRQLPEEGLKFMVYLQKENIIDESGMPKERFSAEFPKEGPSILRIQQVVRGDSAAYFCASSSTLGGATQYFGPGTRLLVL.

This chain connects TRBV28 to TRBJ2-7, with 7 bases aligning to TRBD1. J lost 0 bases, V lost 4 bases, and 9 bases had no gene match. CDR3 length: 16 amino acids. In germline, CDR1 is MDHEN, CDR2 SYDVKM. CDR3 region: CASSSVGQLSSYEQYF. CDR3 DNA sequence: TGTGCCAGCAGTTCCGTGGGACAGCTCAGCTCCTACGAGCAGTACTTC. Full variable domain (rest looked up from reference TRBV28 and TRBJ2-7): DVKVTQSSRYLVKRTGEKVFLECVQDMDHENMFWYRQDPGLGLRLIYFSYDVKMKEKGDIPEGYSVSREKKERFSLILESASTNQTSMYLCASSSVGQLSSYEQYFGPGTRLTVT.

The rearrangement uses TRBV21-1 and TRBJ2-2; the table gives TRBD2 as D, unverified against the DNA. TRBV21-1 is a recognized pseudogene. This CDR3 is built from 21 residues. DNA for the CDR3: TGTGCCAGCAGCAAAGTGATAAGCGGGGGGGTGGGAACCCTGAACACCGGGGAGCTGTTTTTT. This encodes CASSKVISGGVGTLNTGELFF.

The V gene is TRBV5-6, the J gene TRBJ2-7, with a possible D match to TRBD2 (6 bases). Germline V gene lookup returns CDR1 SGHDT and CDR2 YYEEEE. The CDR3 is made up of 15 amino acids. V dropped 4 bases and J dropped 0 bases, with 14 bases sitting between them. CDR3 region: CASSHGSGLSYEQYF. The DNA of the CDR3 is TGTGCCAGCAGCCATGGAAGCGGGCTCTCCTACGAGCAGTACTTC. The whole variable domain, filled in from reference TRBV5-6 and TRBJ2-7, reads DAGVTQSPTHLIKTRGQQVTLRCSPKSGHDTVSWYQQALGQGPQFIFQYYEEEERQRGNFPDRFSGHQFPNYSSELNVNALLLGDSALYLCASSHGSGLSYEQYFGPGTRLTVT.

In its sample, this clone was seen a few times. J is TRBJ1-5 and V is TRBV14; 8 positions agree with TRBD1. The trim removed 10 bases at V and 0 bases at J, leaving 11 bases unmatched. The CDR3 loop spans 16 amino acids. Germline V CDR1 and CDR2: SGHDN, FVKESK. CDR3 amino acids: CATPPNTGGSNQPQHF. CDR3 DNA: TGTGCCACCCCCCCCAACACAGGGGGTAGCAATCAGCCCCAGCATTTT.

The rearrangement links TRBV29-1 to TRBJ1-4; possibly TRBD1 for D (6 bases). This CDR3 is 16 amino acids long. V was shortened by 4 bases and J by 7 bases, with 22 bases between the two germline ends. From germline, CDR1 is SQVTM and CDR2 ANQGSEA. In DNA, the CDR3 is TGCAGCGTTGGGGTGGCAGGGGCCTCACTCTCTGAAAAACTGTTTTTT. As protein: CSVGVAGASLSEKLFF.

This clone was detected once. V usage is TRBV6-5 and J usage is TRBJ1-5; TRBD1 matches 7 bases. Germline V CDR1 and CDR2: MNHEY, SVGAGI. With V trimmed by 6 bases and J by 0 bases, 5 bases remained unmatched. The CDR3 is 15 residues long. CDR3 sequence reads: CASSQTGLSNQPQHF. The CDR3 DNA is TGTGCCAGCAGCCAGACAGGGCTTAGCAATCAGCCCCAGCATTTT.